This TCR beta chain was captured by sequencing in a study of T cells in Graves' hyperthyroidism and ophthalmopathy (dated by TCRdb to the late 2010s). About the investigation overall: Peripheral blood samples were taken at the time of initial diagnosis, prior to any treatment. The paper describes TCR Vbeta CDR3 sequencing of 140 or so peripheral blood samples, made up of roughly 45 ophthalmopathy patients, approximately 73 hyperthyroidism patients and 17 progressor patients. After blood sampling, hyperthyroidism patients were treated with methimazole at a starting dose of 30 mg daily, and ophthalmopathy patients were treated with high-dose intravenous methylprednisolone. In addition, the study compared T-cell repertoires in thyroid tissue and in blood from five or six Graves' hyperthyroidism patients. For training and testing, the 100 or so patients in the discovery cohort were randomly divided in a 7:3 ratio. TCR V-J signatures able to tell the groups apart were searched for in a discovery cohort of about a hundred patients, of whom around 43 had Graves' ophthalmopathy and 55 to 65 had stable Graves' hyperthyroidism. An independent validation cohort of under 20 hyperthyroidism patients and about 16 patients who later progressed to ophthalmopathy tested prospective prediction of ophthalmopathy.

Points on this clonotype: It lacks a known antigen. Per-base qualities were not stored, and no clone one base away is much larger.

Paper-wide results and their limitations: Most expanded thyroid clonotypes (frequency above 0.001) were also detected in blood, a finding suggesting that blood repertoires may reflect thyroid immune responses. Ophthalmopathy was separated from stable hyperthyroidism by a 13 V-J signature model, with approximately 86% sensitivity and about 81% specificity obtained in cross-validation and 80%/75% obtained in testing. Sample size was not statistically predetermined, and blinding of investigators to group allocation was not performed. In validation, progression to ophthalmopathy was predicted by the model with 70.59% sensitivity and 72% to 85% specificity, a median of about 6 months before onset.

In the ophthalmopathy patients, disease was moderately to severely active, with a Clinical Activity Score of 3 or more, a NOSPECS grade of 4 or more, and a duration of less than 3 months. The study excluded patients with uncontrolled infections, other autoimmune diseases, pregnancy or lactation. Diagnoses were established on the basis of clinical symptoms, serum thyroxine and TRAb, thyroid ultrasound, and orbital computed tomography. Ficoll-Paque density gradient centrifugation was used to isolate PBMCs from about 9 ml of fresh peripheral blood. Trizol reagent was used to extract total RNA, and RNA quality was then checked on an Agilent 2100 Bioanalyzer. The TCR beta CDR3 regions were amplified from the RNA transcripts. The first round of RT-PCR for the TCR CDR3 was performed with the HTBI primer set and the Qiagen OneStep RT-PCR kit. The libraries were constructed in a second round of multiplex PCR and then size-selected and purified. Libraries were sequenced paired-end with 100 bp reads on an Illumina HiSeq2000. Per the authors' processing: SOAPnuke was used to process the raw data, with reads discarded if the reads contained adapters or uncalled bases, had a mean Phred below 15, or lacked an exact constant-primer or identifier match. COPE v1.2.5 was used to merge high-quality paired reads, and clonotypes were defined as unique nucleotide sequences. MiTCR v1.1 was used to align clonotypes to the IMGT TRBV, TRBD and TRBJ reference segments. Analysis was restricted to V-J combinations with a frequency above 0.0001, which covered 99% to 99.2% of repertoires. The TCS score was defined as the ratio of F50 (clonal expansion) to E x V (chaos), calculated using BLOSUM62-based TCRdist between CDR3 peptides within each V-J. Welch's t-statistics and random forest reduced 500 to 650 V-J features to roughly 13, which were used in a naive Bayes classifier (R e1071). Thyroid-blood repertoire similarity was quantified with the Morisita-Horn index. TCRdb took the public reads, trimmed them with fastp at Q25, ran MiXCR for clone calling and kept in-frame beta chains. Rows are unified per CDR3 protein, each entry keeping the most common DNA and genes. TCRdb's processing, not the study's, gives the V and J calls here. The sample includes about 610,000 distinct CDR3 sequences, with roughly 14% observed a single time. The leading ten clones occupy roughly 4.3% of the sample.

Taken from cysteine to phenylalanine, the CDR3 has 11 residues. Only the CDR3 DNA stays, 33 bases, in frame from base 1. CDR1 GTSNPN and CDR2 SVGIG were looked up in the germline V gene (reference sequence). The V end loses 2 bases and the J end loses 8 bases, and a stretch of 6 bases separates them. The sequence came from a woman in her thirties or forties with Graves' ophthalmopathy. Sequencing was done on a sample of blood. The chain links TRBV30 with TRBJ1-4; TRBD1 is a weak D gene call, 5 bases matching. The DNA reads TGTGCCTGGAGTCGGGGGGAAAAACTGTTTTTT. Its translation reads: CAWSRGEKLFF.